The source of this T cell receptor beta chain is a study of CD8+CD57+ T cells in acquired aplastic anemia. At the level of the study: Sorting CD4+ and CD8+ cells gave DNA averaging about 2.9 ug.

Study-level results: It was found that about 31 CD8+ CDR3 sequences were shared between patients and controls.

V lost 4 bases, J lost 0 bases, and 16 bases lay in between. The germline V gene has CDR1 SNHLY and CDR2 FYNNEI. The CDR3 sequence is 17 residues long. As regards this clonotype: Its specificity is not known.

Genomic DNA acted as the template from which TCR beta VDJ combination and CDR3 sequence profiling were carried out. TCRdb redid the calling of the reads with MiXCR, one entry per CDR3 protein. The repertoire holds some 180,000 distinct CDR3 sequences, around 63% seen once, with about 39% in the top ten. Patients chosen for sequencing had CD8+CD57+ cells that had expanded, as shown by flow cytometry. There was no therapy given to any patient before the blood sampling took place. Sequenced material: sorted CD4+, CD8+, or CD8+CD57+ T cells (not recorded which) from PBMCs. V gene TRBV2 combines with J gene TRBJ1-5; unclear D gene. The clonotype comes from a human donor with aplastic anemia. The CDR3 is CASSALWTVNSNQPQHF. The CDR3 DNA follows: TGTGCCAGCAGTGCCCTCTGGACTGTAAATAGCAATCAGCCCCAGCATTTT. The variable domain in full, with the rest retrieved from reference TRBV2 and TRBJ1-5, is EPEVTQTPSHQVTQMGQEVILRCVPISNHLYFYWYRQILGQKVEFLVSFYNNEISEKSEIFDDQFSVERPDGSNFTLKIRSTKLEDSAMYFCASSALWTVNSNQPQHFGDGTRLSIL.